This TCR beta chain was captured by sequencing in a study of T cells in Graves' hyperthyroidism and ophthalmopathy (dated by TCRdb to between 2018 and 2020). Study-wide context: Peripheral blood was sampled at the time of initial diagnosis, prior to any treatment. According to the paper, TCR Vbeta CDR3 sequencing was carried out on some 130 peripheral blood samples, which came from approximately 41 ophthalmopathy, about 75 hyperthyroidism and roughly 17 progressor patients. After blood sampling, hyperthyroidism patients were treated with methimazole at a starting dose of 30 mg daily, and ophthalmopathy patients were treated with high-dose intravenous methylprednisolone. Thyroid tissue and blood T-cell repertoires from over 5 Graves' hyperthyroidism patients were also compared in the study. Prospective prediction of ophthalmopathy was tested in an independent validation cohort consisting of under 20 hyperthyroidism patients and around 16 patients who later progressed to ophthalmopathy. A discovery cohort of 95 to 100 patients, fewer than 50 with Graves' ophthalmopathy and roughly 59 with stable Graves' hyperthyroidism, was used to find distinguishing TCR V-J signatures. The 75 to 100 discovery patients were randomly divided into training and test sets at a 7:3 ratio. Overall study results and their limits: A 13 V-J signature model separated ophthalmopathy from stable hyperthyroidism, with nearly 90% sensitivity and about 81% specificity in cross-validation and 80%/75% in testing. Most expanded thyroid clonotypes (frequency above 0.001) were also detected in blood, a finding suggesting that blood repertoires may reflect thyroid immune responses. Sample size was not statistically predetermined, and investigators were not blinded to group allocation. During validation, the model predicted progression to ophthalmopathy a median of approximately 6 months ahead of onset, with more than 60% sensitivity and about 75% specificity.

This clonotype was detected ten times or more. Its antigen is still unknown. Within one base of it there is no much larger clone, and no base qualities were kept. Amplification of TCR beta CDR3 regions was carried out from RNA transcripts. The TCR CDR3 was subjected to a first round of RT-PCR using the HTBI primer set and the Qiagen OneStep RT-PCR kit. Libraries were constructed in a second round of multiplex PCR, after which size selection and purification were carried out. The libraries were sequenced on an Illumina HiSeq2000 using paired-end 100 bp reads. Turning to the authors' computational methods: SOAPnuke was used to process the raw data, throwing out any read that contained adapters or uncalled bases, had a mean Phred below 15, or lacked an exact constant-primer or identifier match. High-quality paired reads were merged using COPE v1.2.5, and each unique nucleotide sequence was defined as a clonotype. MiTCR v1.1 was used to align clonotypes to the IMGT TRBV, TRBD and TRBJ reference segments. Analysis was restricted to V-J combinations with a frequency above 0.0001, which covered approximately 99% of repertoires. A TCS score was defined as the ratio between F50 (clonal expansion) and ExV (chaos), using BLOSUM62-based TCRdist between CDR3 peptides within each V-J. Welch's t-statistics and random forest reduced around 550 V-J features to 13, which were used in a naive Bayes classifier (R e1071). TCRdb trimmed the raw reads at Q25, called clones with MiXCR and kept productive beta chains. Rows are unified per CDR3 protein, each entry keeping the most common DNA and genes. These V and J calls are TCRdb output, not the study's own analysis. The sample yields a few hundred thousand distinct CDR3 sequences; about 14% were counted once. Of the sample, 10% to 15% falls within the top ten clones.

Hyperthyroidism patients were aged 18 to 65 years and newly diagnosed, with disease duration of less than 2 months. Patients with uncontrolled infections, other autoimmune diseases, pregnancy or lactation were excluded. Diagnoses were established on the basis of clinical symptoms, serum thyroxine and TRAb, thyroid ultrasound, and orbital computed tomography. For progressor patients, blood was drawn at the first diagnosis of hyperthyroidism, before any ophthalmopathy symptoms had appeared. PBMCs were isolated from more than 8 ml of fresh peripheral blood by Ficoll-Paque density gradient centrifugation. Progressor patients were first diagnosed with Graves' hyperthyroidism and then developed ophthalmopathy during follow-up. Total RNA was extracted with Trizol reagent, and quality was checked on an Agilent 2100 Bioanalyzer. This TCR came from a woman aged 40-49 years with Graves' hyperthyroidism that later progressed to Graves' ophthalmopathy. Sequenced sample: blood.

The CDR3 region reads CASSQRATSGAYNEQFF. The nucleotide sequence is given as TGTGCCAGCAGCCAGCGGGCAACTAGCGGGGCTTACAATGAGCAGTTCTTC. The sequence links TRBV9 to TRBJ2-1, with 10 bases aligning to TRBD2. The CDR3 numbers 17 residues from cysteine through phenylalanine. The only DNA kept is the CDR3, 51 bases in frame from the first base. At the junction V is shortened by 4 bases and J by 4 bases; bases outside the gene matches: 11. The germline V gene yields SGDLS for CDR1 and YYNGEE for CDR2. Reference TRBV9 and TRBJ2-1 proteins supply the regions before and after the CDR3; the full variable domain is: DSGVTQTPKHLITATGQRVTLRCSPRSGDLSVYWYQQSLDQGLQFLIQYYNGEERAKGNILERFSAQQFPDLHSELNLSSLELGDSALYFCASSQRATSGAYNEQFFGPGTRLTVL.